This TCR beta chain was recovered during a study of Ad26.COV2.S vaccination and SARS-CoV-2 variants. Study at large: A COV1001 Ad26.COV2.S trial-arm participant provided the sample.

CDR1 and CDR2 (germline): MNHNY, SVGAGI (reference sequence). CDR3 length: 17 residues. Trimming took 5 bases from V and 0 from J; bases not matched to a gene: 7. Treatment defined: 15 to 20 received Ad26.COV2.S at low or high dose, single or two shots; 5 received placebo; per-sample allocation not given. Collection of samples fell on day 63 after the first vaccine or placebo injection. A single count supports this clone. TCRdb keeps only in-frame clones here, not all; method: immunoSEQ multiplex PCR. The table records roughly 460,000 clones, approximately 90% of them present only once. The sequence was collected from a person aged 18-65 years who received the Ad26.COV2.S COVID-19 vaccine or a placebo. The sample in question was peripheral blood, obtained in a trial of Ad26.COV2.S vaccine versus placebo. The V call is TRBV6-6, the J call TRBJ2-6; 7 bases map to TRBD2. The CDR3 loop is CASSLRAGSSGANVLTF. The CDR3 DNA follows: TGTGCCAGCAGTCTCCGAGCGGGGAGCTCTGGGGCCAACGTCCTGACTTTC.